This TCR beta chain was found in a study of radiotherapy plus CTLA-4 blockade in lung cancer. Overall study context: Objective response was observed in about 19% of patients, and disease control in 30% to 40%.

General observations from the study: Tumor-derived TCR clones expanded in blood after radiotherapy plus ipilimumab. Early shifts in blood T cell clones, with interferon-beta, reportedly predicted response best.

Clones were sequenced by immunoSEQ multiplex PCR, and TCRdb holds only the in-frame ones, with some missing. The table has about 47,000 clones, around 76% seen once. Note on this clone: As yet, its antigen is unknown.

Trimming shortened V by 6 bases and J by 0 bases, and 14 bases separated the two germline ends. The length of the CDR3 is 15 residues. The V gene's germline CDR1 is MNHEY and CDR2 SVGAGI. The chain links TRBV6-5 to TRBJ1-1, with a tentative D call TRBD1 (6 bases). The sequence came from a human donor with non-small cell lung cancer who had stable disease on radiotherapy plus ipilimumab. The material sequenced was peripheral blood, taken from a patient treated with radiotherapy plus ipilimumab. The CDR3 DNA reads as TGTGCCAGCAGCCAGACAGGATACATGAACACTGAAGCTTTCTTT. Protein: CASSQTGYMNTEAFF.